This entry lists 5 T cell receptor beta chains sequenced from one sample in a study of sequential checkpoint blockade in melanoma. The treatment was: randomized to nivolumab then ipilimumab (arm A) or the reverse (arm B). Method: immunoSEQ multiplex PCR; TCRdb's copy keeps in-frame clones and lacks some. The sample includes 10,000 to 15,000 clones, roughly 26% seen only once; the top ten take under 25%. The sample consisted of tumor tissue (inferred from file names), taken from a patient given nivolumab and ipilimumab in sequence. The receptors stem from a human donor with melanoma.

This sequence joins TRBV19 and TRBJ2-3; maybe TRBD2 (5 bases). This CDR3 is 11 amino acids long. V lost 5 bases and J 5 bases, leaving 5 bases between the germline ends. Germline loops: CDR1 LNHDA, CDR2 SQIVND (reference sequence). For the CDR3, the DNA is TGTGCCAGTAGTGCGGGAGATACGCAGTATTTT. Protein sequence: CASSAGDTQYF.

The chain employs TRBV19 and TRBJ1-4; D might be TRBD1 (6 bases). This CDR3 is 17 amino acids long. Germline V gene sequence: CDR1 LNHDA, CDR2 SQIVND (reference sequence). With 5 bases removed from V and 0 bases from J, the gap between germline ends came to 16 bases. In DNA form, the CDR3 reads TGTGCCAGTAGTGACAGGTTTGGGGCCTCAACTAATGAAAAACTGTTTTTT. Translation gives CASSDRFGASTNEKLFF.

This rearrangement joins TRBV14 to TRBJ1-5; TRBD1 might be the D (5 bases). The V gene's germline CDR1 is SGHDN and CDR2 FVKESK. The CDR3 covers 15 residues. Trimming left V 6 bases short and J 3 bases short, with 15 bases between. Here the CDR3 reads CASSPQGALNQPQHF. DNA of the CDR3: TGTGCCAGCAGTCCACAAGGGGCACTCAATCAGCCCCAGCATTTT.

This clone has more than one count but fewer than ten. V is TRBV6-8 and J is TRBJ1-1; tentative D call: TRBD1 (5 bases). The CDR3 has 13 amino acids. Trimming stripped 7 bases from V and 0 bases from J, with 9 bases between. Germline CDR1 reads MNHGY; CDR2 reads SAAAGT. CDR3 sequence (DNA): TGTGCCAGCACGTGGGGGATGAACACTGAAGCTTTCTTT. It codes for CASTWGMNTEAFF.

This clone was recorded a few times. J is TRBJ1-3 and V is TRBV12-2; TRBD1 reflects the table's D call only, with no check against the DNA. TRBV12-2 is annotated as a pseudogene. CDR3 length: 16 residues. The CDR3 is CASRERQGALGNTIYF. CDR3 bases: TGTGCAAGTCGCGAAAGACAGGGGGCACTTGGAAACACCATATATTTT.